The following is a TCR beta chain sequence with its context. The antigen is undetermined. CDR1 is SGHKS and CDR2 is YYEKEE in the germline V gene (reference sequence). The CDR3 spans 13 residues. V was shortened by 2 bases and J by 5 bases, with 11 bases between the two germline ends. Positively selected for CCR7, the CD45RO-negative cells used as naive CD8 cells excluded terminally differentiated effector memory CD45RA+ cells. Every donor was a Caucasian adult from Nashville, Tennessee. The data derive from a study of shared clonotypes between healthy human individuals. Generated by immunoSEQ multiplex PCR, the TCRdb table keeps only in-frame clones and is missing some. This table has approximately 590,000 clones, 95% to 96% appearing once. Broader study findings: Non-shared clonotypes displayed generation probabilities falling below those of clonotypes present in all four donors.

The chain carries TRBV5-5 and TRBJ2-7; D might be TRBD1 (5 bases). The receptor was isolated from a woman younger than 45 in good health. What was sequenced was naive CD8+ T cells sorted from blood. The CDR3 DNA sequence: TGTGCCAGCAGCTTACCAGGGAACAACGAGCAGTACTTC. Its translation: CASSLPGNNEQYF. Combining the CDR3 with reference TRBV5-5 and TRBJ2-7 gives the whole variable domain DAGVTQSPTHLIKTRGQQVTLRCSPISGHKSVSWYQQVLGQGPQFIFQYYEKEERGRGNFPDRFSARQFPNYSSELNVNALLLGDSALYLCASSLPGNNEQYFGPGTRLTVT.